These 5 T cell receptor beta chains were sequenced from one sample in a study of blood T cell repertoires in COVID-19. TCRdb's table, derived via immunoSEQ multiplex PCR, lists solely in-frame clones and lacks some. The table shows some 150,000 clones, with roughly four fifths occurring only once. The material sequenced was peripheral blood. The receptors come from a woman older than 75 with acute or convalescent COVID-19.

This chain connects TRBV4-1 to TRBJ1-5, with TRBD1 identical over 8 bases. This CDR3 is built from 13 residues. The trim removed 4 bases at V and 11 bases at J, leaving 7 bases unmatched. Germline CDR1 and CDR2: MGHRA and YSYEKL. As DNA, the CDR3 is TGCGCCAGCAGCCGCGACAGGGGTCAATCCCAGCATTTT. This gives the protein CASSRDRGQSQHF.

DNA for the CDR3: TGTGCCACCAGTGAGGCAGCCCCGGGACAGGTTGCAGATACGCAGTATTTT. This gives the protein CATSEAAPGQVADTQYF. The chain couples TRBV24-1 to TRBJ2-3; 8 nucleotides match TRBD1. The CDR3 runs 17 residues. V gave up 4 bases and J gave up 4 bases; unmatched junction bases: 12. Germline lookup yields CDR1 KGHDR and CDR2 SFDVKD.

V is TRBV3-1 (or the pseudogene TRBV3-2) and J is TRBJ1-4, with TRBD1 as a possible D gene (5 bases). Per the germline V gene, CDR1 is LGHDT and CDR2 is YNNKEL (reference sequence). CDR3 length equals 16 residues. Trimming pared 1 base from V and 8 bases from J, leaving 17 bases between. CDR3 loop: CASSQGRARAAEKLFF. DNA for the CDR3: TGTGCCAGCAGCCAAGGCAGGGCTAGGGCGGCGGAAAAACTGTTTTTT.

CDR3 bases: TGTGCCAGCAGCCCCTTGGATGGGGCGGTTGAAAAACTGTTTTTT. Protein: CASSPLDGAVEKLFF. This chain connects TRBV9 to TRBJ1-4; D might be TRBD1 (5 bases). With 4 bases removed from V and 7 bases from J, the gap between germline ends came to 17 bases. The CDR3 spans 15 residues. The germline V gene encodes CDR1 SGDLS and CDR2 YYNGEE.

V and J are TRBV5-1 and TRBJ2-1, with 8 bases lining up with TRBD1. Per germline, CDR1 SGHRS and CDR2 YFSETQ. This CDR3 has 12 amino acids. V lost 5 bases, J lost 7 bases, and 2 bases stayed unmatched. The CDR3 region is CASSYRGNEQFF. DNA for the CDR3: TGCGCCAGCAGTTACAGGGGGAATGAGCAGTTCTTC.